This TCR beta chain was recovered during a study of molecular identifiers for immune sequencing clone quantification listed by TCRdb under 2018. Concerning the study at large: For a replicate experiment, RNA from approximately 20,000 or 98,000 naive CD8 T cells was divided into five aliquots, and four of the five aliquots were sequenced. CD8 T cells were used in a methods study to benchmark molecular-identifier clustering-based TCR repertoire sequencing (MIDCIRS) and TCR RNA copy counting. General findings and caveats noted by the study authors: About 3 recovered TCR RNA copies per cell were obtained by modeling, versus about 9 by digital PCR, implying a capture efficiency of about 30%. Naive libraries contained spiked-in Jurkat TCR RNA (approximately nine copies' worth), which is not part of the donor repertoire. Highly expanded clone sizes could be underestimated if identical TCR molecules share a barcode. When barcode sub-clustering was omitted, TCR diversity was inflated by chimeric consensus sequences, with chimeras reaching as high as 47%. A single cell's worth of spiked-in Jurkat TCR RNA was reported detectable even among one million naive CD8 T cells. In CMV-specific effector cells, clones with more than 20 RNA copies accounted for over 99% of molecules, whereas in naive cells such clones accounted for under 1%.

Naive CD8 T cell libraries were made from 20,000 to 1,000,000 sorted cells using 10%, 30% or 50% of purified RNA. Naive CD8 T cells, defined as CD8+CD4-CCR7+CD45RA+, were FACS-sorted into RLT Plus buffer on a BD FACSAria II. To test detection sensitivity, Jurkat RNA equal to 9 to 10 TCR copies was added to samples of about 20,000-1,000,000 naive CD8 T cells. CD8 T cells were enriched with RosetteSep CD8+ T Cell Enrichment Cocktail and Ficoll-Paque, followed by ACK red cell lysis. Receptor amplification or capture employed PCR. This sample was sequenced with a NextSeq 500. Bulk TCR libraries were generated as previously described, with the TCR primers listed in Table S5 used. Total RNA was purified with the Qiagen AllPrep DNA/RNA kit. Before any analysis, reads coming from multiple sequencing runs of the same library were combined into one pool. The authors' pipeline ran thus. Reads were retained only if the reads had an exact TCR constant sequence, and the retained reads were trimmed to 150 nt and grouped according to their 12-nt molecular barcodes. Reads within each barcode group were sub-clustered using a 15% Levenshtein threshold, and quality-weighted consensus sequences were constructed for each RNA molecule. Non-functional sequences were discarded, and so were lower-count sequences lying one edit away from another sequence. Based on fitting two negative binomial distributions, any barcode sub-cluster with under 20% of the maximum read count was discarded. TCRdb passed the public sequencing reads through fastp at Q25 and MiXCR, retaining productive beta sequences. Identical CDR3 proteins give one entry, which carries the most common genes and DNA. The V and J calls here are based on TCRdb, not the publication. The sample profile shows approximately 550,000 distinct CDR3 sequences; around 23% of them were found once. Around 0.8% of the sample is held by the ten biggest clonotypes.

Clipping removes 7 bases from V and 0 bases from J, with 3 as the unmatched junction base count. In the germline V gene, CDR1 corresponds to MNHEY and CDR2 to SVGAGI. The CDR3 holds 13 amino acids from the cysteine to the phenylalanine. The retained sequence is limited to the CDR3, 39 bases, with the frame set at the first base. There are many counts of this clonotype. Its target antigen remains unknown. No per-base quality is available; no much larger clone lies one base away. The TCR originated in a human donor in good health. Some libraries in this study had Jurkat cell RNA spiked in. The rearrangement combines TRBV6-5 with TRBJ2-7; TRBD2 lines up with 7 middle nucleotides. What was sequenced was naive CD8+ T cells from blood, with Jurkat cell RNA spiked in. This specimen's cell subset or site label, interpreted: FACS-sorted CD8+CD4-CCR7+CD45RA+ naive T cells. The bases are TGTGCCAGCAACGGGAGGAGCTCCTACGAGCAGTACTTC. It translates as CASNGRSSYEQYF.